Sequencing of this T cell receptor beta chain was carried out in a study of cytomegalovirus exposure and HLA in healthy donors. At the level of the study: There were fewer than 130 million unique TCR beta sequences, drawn from roughly 200 million T cells, in an earlier analysis.

Study results and limitations: Rare TCR sequences predominated, though certain public TCRs were found in many donors.

As to this clone: Its target is unknown.

Use of 60 Vbeta and 13 Jbeta primers characterized the PCR. Libraries were prepared by immunoSEQ multiplex PCR; TCRdb keeps only in-frame clonotypes and omits some of them. This sample's clone table lists 130,000 or so clones. The CDR3 sequence is 18 residues long. Deletions cut 1 base from V and 7 bases from J, with 26 bases between. Germline CDR1 LNHNV, CDR2 YYDKDF (reference sequence). This clonotype originated in a woman younger than 30 in good health and CMV-seronegative. The sequencing input was PBMCs. The V call is TRBV15, the J call TRBJ2-7; D might be TRBD2 (6 bases). The CDR3 sequence: CATSRGGGLEQLRGEQYF. The CDR3 coding sequence is TGTGCCACCAGCAGAGGGGGTGGACTTGAACAACTGCGGGGAGAGCAGTACTTC.